This T cell receptor beta chain was sequenced for a study of blood T cell repertoires in COVID-19. The V and J ends lost 6 bases and 8 bases respectively, with 16 bases between them. The CDR3 consists of 13 residues. The V gene's germline CDR1 is MNHEY and CDR2 SMNVEV (reference sequence). Original processing notes: Reference gene primer amplification gave estimated nucleated cell counts. TCRdb's table, derived via immunoSEQ multiplex PCR, lists solely in-frame clones and lacks some. The D gene and trimming were derived from the DNA, and the V and J assignments and clone size from that table. There are over 150,000 clones in the sample; 75% to 85% occur only once, and roughly 13% lies in the top ten.

This TCR came from a human donor in a cohort sampled during active COVID-19. The chain carries TRBV27 and TRBJ1-1; D might be TRBD1 (5 bases). Material: peripheral blood. The chain's CDR3 is CASSGGTYNEAFF. In nucleotides, the CDR3 is TGTGCCAGCAGCGGGGGTACCTACAACGAAGCTTTCTTT.